This T cell receptor (beta chain) derives from a study of T cells in Graves' hyperthyroidism and ophthalmopathy. Across the whole study: The blood sample was taken at first diagnosis, before treatment began.

The patients, who ranged from 18 to 65 in age, presented with newly diagnosed hyperthyroidism lasting under 2 months. Regions amplified from RNA transcripts were the TCR beta CDR3 regions. HTBI primers drove first-round RT-PCR of the TCR CDR3. Using its own MiXCR run on the multiplex PCR reads, TCRdb lists one record per CDR3 protein. The sample holds 300,000 to 400,000 distinct CDR3 sequences, around a sixth seen once. This clonotype was observed many times. The TCR was taken from a woman aged 45-59 years with Graves' hyperthyroidism. Sequenced material: blood.

The CDR3, as DNA: TGTGCCAGCAGCCGGGAGGGCAGCGCGAACACCGGGGAGCTGTTTTTT. Residues: CASSREGSANTGELFF. This chain connects TRBV2 to TRBJ2-2; 8 bases line up with TRBD2. J was trimmed by 0 bases and V by 6 bases; bases with no gene match: 6. Germline loops: CDR1 SNHLY, CDR2 FYNNEI. CDR3 size: 16 residues.